The clone carrying this T cell receptor (beta chain) was detected many times. Its specificity is not known. TCRdb fed the reads into MiXCR, producing one record per CDR3 protein. This table holds just under 550,000 distinct CDR3 sequences, more than 20% found once. The sample belongs to a study of T cell repertoires in cytomegalovirus infection. The CDR3 runs to 14 residues. V dropped 8 bases and J dropped 4 bases, with 16 bases sitting between them. CDR1 and CDR2 from the germline V gene are SGHTA and FQGNSA. Study-wide results and caveats: The ex vivo response was dominated by HLA-C-restricted CMV-specific TCR beta clonotypes.

Sequencing was carried out using PBMCs. The clonotype comes from a human donor in good health (CMV status not recorded). Some clones in this sample may be carry-over from other donors' samples. The V and J genes are TRBV7-2 and TRBJ2-3, with D unresolved. The CDR3 loop reads CASSPQVRADTQYF. CDR3 in DNA: TGTGCCAGCTCCCCTCAAGTGCGCGCAGATACGCAGTATTTT.